One and the same sample provided the 32 T cell receptor beta chains below, sequenced in a study of siplizumab effects on memory and regulatory T cells. The assay was immunoSEQ multiplex PCR, and TCRdb's table has in-frame clones only and misses some. The data show 120,000 or so clones, 80% to 95% seen once. Sample: CD4+ T cells sorted from blood. These receptors were taken from a human donor in good health.

A single count supports this clone. This chain connects TRBV6-1 to TRBJ2-1, with D unresolved. Germline V CDR1 and CDR2: MNHNS, SASEGT. The CDR3 runs to 16 residues. V lost 3 bases to trimming and J lost 4 bases, with 16 bases between them. CDR3 in DNA: TGTGCCAGCAGTGACGGGCTTCTCTCAGGATACAATGAGCAGTTCTTC. Protein sequence: CASSDGLLSGYNEQFF.

The V call is TRBV6-5, the J call TRBJ2-7; weak D call: TRBD2 (5 bases). Germline values: CDR1 MNHEY, CDR2 SVGAGI. This CDR3 is 15 amino acids long. Trimming removed 2 bases from V and 2 bases from J, with 13 bases in between. CDR3 sequence reads: CASSYNPGGAYEQYF. DNA of the CDR3: TGTGCCAGCAGTTACAACCCCGGAGGAGCCTACGAGCAGTACTTC.

CDR3 region: CASSDSGGASYNEQFF. The CDR3 bases are TGTGCCAGCAGTGATAGCGGGGGCGCTTCCTACAATGAGCAGTTCTTC. The chain carries TRBV2 and TRBJ2-1; TRBD2 agrees at 9 bases. The CDR3 covers 16 residues. The V gene end was trimmed by 3 bases and the J gene end by 1 base; junction bases not matched to a gene: 4. Per the germline V gene, CDR1 is SNHLY and CDR2 is FYNNEI.

The chain joins TRBV14 to TRBJ2-1, with unresolved D. The V end was cut by 4 bases, the J end by 7 bases, with 14 bases between. From germline, CDR1 is SGHDN and CDR2 FVKESK. The CDR3 runs to 14 residues. The CDR3 nucleotides read TGTGCCAGCAGCCCCCTCGCCCTGGGGAATGAGCAGTTCTTC. It encodes CASSPLALGNEQFF.

The sample holds one count of this clone. The chain joins TRBV7-9 to TRBJ2-2; 9 nucleotides line up with TRBD2. This CDR3 comprises 14 residues. Germline lookup yields CDR1 SEHNR and CDR2 FQNEAQ (reference sequence). V lost 11 bases and J lost 7; bases outside the gene matches: 11. The CDR3 coding sequence is TGTGCCGACAGCGGGACTAGCACCGTCGGGGAGCTGTTTTTT. It specifies CADSGTSTVGELFF.

The rearrangement joins TRBV18 to TRBJ1-4; D remains unclear. The CDR3 has 13 residues. Between the trimmed V and J ends, which lost 6 bases and 8 bases, there was a span of 13 bases. The germline V gene has CDR1 KGHSH and CDR2 LQKENI. DNA of the CDR3: TGTGCCAGCTCTTTTTCGGAAGGGGAAAAACTGTTTTTT. This encodes CASSFSEGEKLFF. Using reference TRBV18 and TRBJ1-4 for the parts outside the CDR3, the full variable domain is NAGVMQNPRHLVRRRGQEARLRCSPMKGHSHVYWYRQLPEEGLKFMVYLQKENIIDESGMPKERFSAEFPKEGPSILRIQQVVRGDSAAYFCASSFSEGEKLFFGSGTQLSVL.

This chain connects TRBV29-1 to TRBJ1-1, with 7 bases lining up with TRBD1. The length of the CDR3 is 12 residues. Germline lookup yields CDR1 SQVTM and CDR2 ANQGSEA. V gave up 7 bases and J gave up 1 base; unmatched junction bases: 3. The CDR3 reads CSADRANTEAFF. CDR3 nucleotides: TGCAGCGCCGACAGGGCGAACACTGAAGCTTTCTTT.

The rearrangement links TRBV2 to TRBJ1-4, with TRBD1 identical over 8 bases. J lost 8 bases, V lost 4 bases, and 9 bases had no gene match. Germline-derived CDR1 and CDR2 are SNHLY and FYNNEI. This CDR3 has 15 residues. CDR3 sequence reads: CASSGVTGGGEKLFF. The CDR3 coding sequence is TGTGCCAGCAGTGGTGTCACAGGGGGAGGAGAAAAACTGTTTTTT.

This rearrangement joins TRBV5-1 to TRBJ2-7; tentatively, D is TRBD1 or TRBD2 (5 bases each). V lost 5 bases and J 2 bases, leaving 14 bases between the germline ends. This CDR3 spans 14 amino acids. CDR1 and CDR2 from the germline V gene are SGHRS and YFSETQ. CDR3 coding DNA: TGCGCCAGCAGGCGGACGGGACCCACCTACGAGCAGTACTTC. Its protein product is CASRRTGPTYEQYF.

The chain is built from TRBV7-9 and TRBJ2-3; a possible D gene is TRBD2 (6 bases). The germline V gene has CDR1 SEHNR and CDR2 FQNEAQ (reference sequence). This CDR3 contains 14 residues. Trimming left V 10 bases short and J 1 base short, with 15 bases between. The CDR3: CAIHRDSGTDTQYF. CDR3 nucleotide sequence: TGTGCCATCCACCGGGACTCGGGCACAGATACGCAGTATTTT.

This chain connects TRBV4-2 to TRBJ1-2; unclear D gene. V lost 2 bases and J 5 bases, leaving 12 bases between the germline ends. CDR1 LGHNA and CDR2 YNFKEQ come from the germline V gene. This CDR3 has 14 amino acids. The CDR3 loop is CASSQPTVDYGYTF. The CDR3 region has the DNA TGTGCCAGCAGCCAACCCACGGTCGATTATGGCTACACCTTC.

In this sample, this clone turned up once. The V gene is TRBV10-3, the J gene TRBJ2-1; TRBD2 aligns across 8 bases. The J segment lost 7 bases and the V segment lost 3 bases, leaving 5 bases of the junction unmatched. This CDR3 is built from 14 residues. CDR1 is ENHRY, CDR2 SYGVKD, per germline. The DNA for the CDR3 is TGTGCCATCAGTGATAGCGGGATTAGGAATGAGCAGTTCTTC. This encodes CAISDSGIRNEQFF.

CDR3 in amino acids: CASSLDSQSVIFF. The CDR3 DNA sequence: TGCGCCAGCAGCTTGGATTCACAGAGTGTCATCTTCTTC. This chain joins TRBV5-1 and TRBJ2-1; D remains ambiguous. V was shortened by 0 bases and J by 16 bases, with 17 bases between the two germline ends. The CDR3 sequence is 13 residues long. From germline, CDR1 is SGHRS and CDR2 YFSETQ.

This chain connects TRBV5-4 to TRBJ1-2; D possibly corresponds to TRBD1 (6 bases). The ends were cut back, 4 bases at V and 6 bases at J, with 19 bases in the middle. This CDR3 comprises 15 residues. Germline V gene sequence: CDR1 SGHNT, CDR2 YYREEE (reference sequence). In DNA form, the CDR3 reads TGTGCCAGCAGCCCCCGGACAGCCGCGGCTGATGGCTACACCTTC. It encodes CASSPRTAAADGYTF.

The chain joins TRBV5-1 to TRBJ2-1; 8 bases line up with TRBD1. Trimming removed 4 bases from V and 7 bases from J; junction bases left unmatched: 7. Germline V gene lookup returns CDR1 SGHRS and CDR2 YFSETQ. The CDR3 sequence is 14 residues long. CDR3 in amino acids: CASSTRQGSNEQFF. CDR3 nucleotide sequence: TGCGCCAGCAGCACGAGACAGGGGTCGAATGAGCAGTTCTTC.

The rearrangement links TRBV5-1 to TRBJ2-1; TRBD1 might be the D (5 bases). The ends were cut back, 0 bases at V and 9 bases at J, with 22 bases in the middle. This CDR3 comprises 17 residues. Germline CDR1 SGHRS, CDR2 YFSETQ. CDR3 nucleotides: TGCGCCAGCAGCTTGGACCTGGGGCGGAAGCTGTTGGGTGAGCAGTTCTTC. This sequence encodes CASSLDLGRKLLGEQFF.

This sequence joins TRBV7-2 and TRBJ1-2, with 7 bases identical to TRBD1. Germline trimming cut 5 bases from V and 2 bases from J; bases unmatched to any gene: 5. There are 14 residues in the CDR3. Germline assignment: CDR1 SGHTA and CDR2 FQGNSA. CDR3 region: CASSDPGQNYGYTF. CDR3 bases: TGTGCCAGCAGCGACCCGGGACAGAACTATGGCTACACCTTC.

V is TRBV25-1 and J is TRBJ2-2, with D possibly being TRBD2 (5 bases). Trimming took 4 bases from V and 4 from J, leaving 10 bases between them. Germline V lookup: CDR1 MGHDK, CDR2 SYGVNS. The CDR3 is made up of 14 amino acids. Here the CDR3 DNA reads TGTGCCAGCAGTGTCAGCGGAGGCACCGGGGAGCTGTTTTTT. Its protein product is CASSVSGGTGELFF.

The chain joins TRBV6-1 to TRBJ2-1; D is ambiguous. Looked up from germline, CDR1 is MNHNS and CDR2 is SASEGT. The CDR3 consists of 14 residues. The V and J ends lost 2 bases and 7 bases respectively, with 12 bases between them. CDR3 sequence: CASSEQSSVNEQFF. The CDR3 nucleotides read TGTGCCAGCAGTGAACAGTCTAGTGTAAATGAGCAGTTCTTC.

The chain combines TRBV7-9 with TRBJ2-5; 8 nucleotides match TRBD1. Germline CDR1 and CDR2: SEHNR and FQNEAQ (reference sequence). The CDR3 is made up of 14 amino acids. V was pared by 5 bases and J by 5 bases, with 7 bases of the junction left unmatched. The CDR3 region has the DNA TGTGCCAGCAGCATCCAGGGGGCCGAGGAGACCCAGTACTTC. As protein: CASSIQGAEETQYF.

The chain employs TRBV30 and TRBJ2-3; D ambiguous. Germline V CDR1 and CDR2: GTSNPN, SVGIG (reference sequence). The CDR3 has 13 residues. V was clipped by 0 bases and J by 1 base, with 5 bases between them. The CDR3 sequence: CAWSVTGTDTQYF. CDR3 nucleotides: TGTGCCTGGAGTGTAACTGGCACAGATACGCAGTATTTT. Drawing the rest from reference TRBV30 and TRBJ2-3, the complete variable domain is SQTIHQWPATLVQPVGSPLSLECTVEGTSNPNLYWYRQAAGRGLQLLFYSVGIGQISSEVPQNLSASRPQDRQFILSSKKLLLSDSGFYLCAWSVTGTDTQYFGPGTRLTVL.

The chain has TRBV11-2 and TRBJ1-6, with unresolved D. Germline V gene sequence: CDR1 SGHAT, CDR2 FQNNGV. V gave up 5 bases and J gave up 5 bases, with 13 bases separating them. This CDR3 contains 15 residues. CDR3 loop: CASSIVGADNSPLHF. The DNA of the CDR3 is TGTGCCAGCAGCATTGTGGGTGCGGATAATTCACCCCTCCACTTT.

This clone was seen only once. The chain uses TRBV4-1 and TRBJ1-2; TRBD1 aligns across 8 bases. The junction had 11 bases not matched to a gene; V was cut back by 1 base and J by 7 bases. The CDR3 has 16 residues. CDR1 and CDR2 (germline): MGHRA, YSYEKL. Here the CDR3 reads CASSQGEQGVWSGYTF. The CDR3 DNA is TGCGCCAGCAGCCAAGGCGAACAGGGGGTTTGGAGTGGCTACACCTTC.

This chain joins TRBV19 and TRBJ2-3, with D perhaps TRBD2 (7 bases). The CDR3 consists of 14 residues. Germline CDR1 reads LNHDA; CDR2 reads SQIVND (reference sequence). Trimming removed 7 bases at V and 2 bases at J, with 13 bases between. The CDR3 is CASKGGRITDTQYF. Here the CDR3 DNA reads TGTGCCAGTAAGGGGGGGAGGATCACAGATACGCAGTATTTT.

The CDR3: CASSLNVDGTYEQYF. DNA of the CDR3: TGTGCCAGCAGTTTAAACGTTGACGGGACCTACGAGCAGTACTTC. The chain carries TRBV27 and TRBJ2-7; D is possibly TRBD2 (5 bases). CDR1 is MNHEY and CDR2 is SMNVEV in the germline V gene (reference sequence). The CDR3 is made up of 15 amino acids. Between the trimmed V and J ends, which lost 2 bases and 2 bases, there was a span of 13 bases.

The gene calls are TRBV6-1 and TRBJ2-1, with D perhaps TRBD1 (6 bases). Trimming pared 7 bases from V and 3 bases from J, leaving 13 bases between. Germline V CDR1 and CDR2: MNHNS, SASEGT. CDR3 length equals 14 residues. The CDR3 protein is CASTRDMIYNEQFF. In DNA, the CDR3 is TGTGCCAGCACCCGGGACATGATCTACAATGAGCAGTTCTTC.

The chain combines TRBV7-9 with TRBJ2-2, with D hard to call. The CDR3 length is 14 residues. From germline, CDR1 is SEHNR and CDR2 FQNEAQ (reference sequence). V was pared by 0 bases and J by 7 bases, with 9 bases between. CDR3 nucleotides: TGTGCCAGCAGCTTAGCAGGGTCAGGCGGGGAGCTGTTTTTT. Its translation is CASSLAGSGGELFF.

The V gene is TRBV4-1, the J gene TRBJ1-1; 8 bases agree with TRBD1. CDR1 is MGHRA, CDR2 YSYEKL, per germline. The V segment lost 4 bases and the J segment 5 bases; nucleotides outside the gene matches: 15. The CDR3 loop spans 17 amino acids. CDR3 sequence (DNA): TGCGCCAGCAGCCTCGACCCGACAGGGGAAAAGAGGACTGAAGCTTTCTTT. Translation: CASSLDPTGEKRTEAFF.

J is TRBJ2-5 and V is TRBV5-4, with no clear D. This CDR3 is built from 13 residues. V dropped 0 bases and J dropped 3 bases, with 6 bases sitting between them. Looked up from germline, CDR1 is SGHNT and CDR2 is YYREEE (reference sequence). The CDR3 loop is CASSLGGKETQYF. The CDR3 nucleotides are TGTGCCAGCAGCTTGGGGGGTAAAGAGACCCAGTACTTC.

The chain links TRBV11-3 to TRBJ2-5; either TRBD1 or TRBD2 may fit D (6 bases each). Germline lookup yields CDR1 SGHNT and CDR2 YENEEA. V lost 5 bases, J lost 4 bases, and 20 bases lay in between. This CDR3 comprises 16 residues. The CDR3, as DNA: TGTGCCAGCAGCGGGAGTGGGCAGGGGCGGGGAGAGACCCAGTACTTC. It yields the protein CASSGSGQGRGETQYF.

The V call is TRBV6-6, the J call TRBJ2-5; D unresolved. The CDR3 runs 15 residues. The V and J ends lost 0 bases and 5 bases respectively, with 13 bases between them. Germline values: CDR1 MNHNY, CDR2 SVGAGI (reference sequence). DNA for the CDR3: TGTGCCAGCAGTTACTCGAATAGTCCCAGGGAGACCCAGTACTTC. This translates into CASSYSNSPRETQYF.

V gene TRBV10-1 combines with J gene TRBJ2-3; 13 nucleotides agree with TRBD2. The V gene end was trimmed by 3 bases and the J gene end by 13 bases; junction bases not matched to a gene: 4. The CDR3 runs 13 residues. Germline assignment: CDR1 WNHNN and CDR2 SYGVQD (reference sequence). DNA for the CDR3: TGCGCCAGCAGTGAACTAGCGGGAGGGGCCGAGTATTTT. It specifies CASSELAGGAEYF.